The rows below give T cell receptor beta chains drawn from one sample of a study of cytomegalovirus exposure and HLA in healthy donors. The data were produced by immunoSEQ multiplex PCR, yet TCRdb's version contains in-frame clones alone and is incomplete. The sample carries more than 95,000 clones, approximately 72% recorded once. The sample was PBMCs. All receptors come from a woman aged 65 to 85 in good health and CMV-seropositive. CDR3s include the opening cysteine and the closing phenylalanine or tryptophan. Fields, in order: D gene, V gene, J gene, CDR3 length, clone size, CDR3 protein, CDR3 DNA. A D gene is named only where the DNA matches it firmly. A clone size is listed for some rows: how often the clone was seen (once, few, many), or a class if it is expanded.

d_gene: -
v_gene: TRBV28
j_gene: TRBJ2-7
len: 12
abundance: -
CDR3aa: CASTNPGYEQYF
CDR3nt: TGTGCCAGCACTAACCCAGGTTACGAGCAGTACTTC

d_gene: -
v_gene: TRBV7-9
j_gene: TRBJ1-4
len: 13
abundance: few
CDR3aa: CASSHSRDEKLFF
CDR3nt: TGTGCCAGCAGCCATTCGAGGGATGAAAAACTGTTTTTT

d_gene: -
v_gene: TRBV6-6
j_gene: TRBJ2-6
len: 14
abundance: -
CDR3aa: CASIQSSGANVLTF
CDR3nt: TGTGCCAGCATACAAAGCTCTGGGGCCAACGTCCTGACTTTC

d_gene: -
v_gene: TRBV7-9
j_gene: TRBJ1-3
len: 16
abundance: few
CDR3aa: CASSQNKGNSGNTIYF
CDR3nt: TGTGCCAGCAGCCAAAACAAGGGGAACTCTGGAAACACCATATATTTT

d_gene: -
v_gene: TRBV27
j_gene: TRBJ2-3
len: 14
abundance: -
CDR3aa: CASSLSRPRDTQYF
CDR3nt: TGTGCCAGCAGTTTATCGAGGCCTAGAGATACGCAGTATTTT

d_gene: -
v_gene: TRBV9
j_gene: TRBJ2-3
len: 15
abundance: -
CDR3aa: CASTLGGEFTDTQYF
CDR3nt: TGTGCCAGCACCTTAGGAGGGGAGTTCACAGATACGCAGTATTTT

d_gene: TRBD1
v_gene: TRBV10-1
j_gene: TRBJ1-2
len: 14
abundance: -
CDR3aa: CASSSGQDYYGYTF
CDR3nt: TGCGCCAGCAGTTCCGGACAGGACTACTATGGCTACACCTTC

d_gene: -
v_gene: TRBV5-4
j_gene: TRBJ1-2
len: 12
abundance: -
CDR3aa: CASSVGEDGYTF
CDR3nt: TGTGCCAGCAGCGTAGGGGAGGATGGCTACACCTTC

d_gene: TRBD1
v_gene: TRBV10-2
j_gene: TRBJ1-1
len: 15
abundance: -
CDR3aa: CASSGDRGSRTEAFF
CDR3nt: TGCGCCAGCAGTGGGGACAGGGGTAGTAGGACTGAAGCTTTCTTT

d_gene: -
v_gene: TRBV27
j_gene: TRBJ1-5
len: 14
abundance: -
CDR3aa: CASMSLYSNQPQHF
CDR3nt: TGTGCCAGCATGTCCCTGTATAGCAATCAGCCCCAGCATTTT

d_gene: -
v_gene: TRBV5-6
j_gene: TRBJ1-1
len: 13
abundance: few
CDR3aa: CASRRTLNTEAFF
CDR3nt: TGTGCCAGCAGGAGGACACTGAACACTGAAGCTTTCTTT

d_gene: TRBD2
v_gene: TRBV2
j_gene: TRBJ2-5
len: 16
abundance: -
CDR3aa: CASSPGLAGGDGTQYF
CDR3nt: TGTGCCAGCAGCCCTGGATTGGCGGGAGGAGACGGGACCCAGTACTTC

d_gene: -
v_gene: TRBV7-2
j_gene: TRBJ2-4
len: 16
abundance: -
CDR3aa: CASTPRAGLGKNIQYF
CDR3nt: TGTGCCAGCACCCCTAGGGCGGGATTGGGGAAAAACATTCAGTACTTC

d_gene: -
v_gene: TRBV18
j_gene: TRBJ2-5
len: 13
abundance: -
CDR3aa: CASSPDTQETQYF
CDR3nt: TGTGCCAGCTCACCAGACACTCAAGAGACCCAGTACTTC

d_gene: TRBD1
v_gene: TRBV9
j_gene: TRBJ1-2
len: 15
abundance: -
CDR3aa: CASSVAPGQSYGYTF
CDR3nt: TGTGCCAGCAGCGTAGCCCCGGGACAGAGCTATGGCTACACCTTC

d_gene: -
v_gene: TRBV6-1
j_gene: TRBJ2-1
len: 15
abundance: -
CDR3aa: CASSEGSSVRNEQFF
CDR3nt: TGTGCCAGCAGTGAAGGGTCTAGTGTGAGGAATGAGCAGTTCTTC

d_gene: TRBD1
v_gene: TRBV6-5
j_gene: TRBJ2-2
len: 15
abundance: -
CDR3aa: CASRLGQGYTGELFF
CDR3nt: TGTGCCAGCAGACTGGGACAGGGATACACCGGGGAGCTGTTTTTT

d_gene: TRBD1
v_gene: TRBV18
j_gene: TRBJ2-3
len: 14
abundance: few
CDR3aa: CASSPGQGTDTQYF
CDR3nt: TGTGCCAGCTCACCGGGACAGGGGACAGATACGCAGTATTTT

d_gene: TRBD2
v_gene: TRBV28
j_gene: TRBJ2-7
len: 12
abundance: few
CDR3aa: CASSLMTSGTIF
CDR3nt: TGTGCCAGCAGTCTAATGACTAGCGGAACCATCTTC

d_gene: -
v_gene: TRBV19
j_gene: TRBJ1-4
len: 14
abundance: -
CDR3aa: CASSNLATNEKLFF
CDR3nt: TGTGCCAGTAGTAACTTAGCAACTAATGAAAAACTGTTTTTT

d_gene: -
v_gene: TRBV6-6
j_gene: TRBJ2-1
len: 16
abundance: -
CDR3aa: CASSYSRGKGYNEQFF
CDR3nt: TGTGCCAGCAGTTACTCACGGGGGAAGGGCTACAATGAGCAGTTCTTC

d_gene: TRBD1
v_gene: TRBV6-1
j_gene: TRBJ2-7
len: 14
abundance: -
CDR3aa: CASALGQGGYEQYF
CDR3nt: TGTGCCAGTGCCCTAGGACAGGGTGGGTACGAGCAGTACTTC

d_gene: -
v_gene: TRBV27
j_gene: TRBJ1-2
len: 12
abundance: once
CDR3aa: CASGLTNYGYTF
CDR3nt: TGTGCCAGCGGGCTAACTAACTATGGCTACACCTTC

d_gene: TRBD2
v_gene: TRBV10-2
j_gene: TRBJ2-1
len: 14
abundance: -
CDR3aa: CASSELAGKGEQFF
CDR3nt: TGCGCCAGCAGTGAACTAGCGGGGAAGGGTGAGCAGTTCTTC

d_gene: -
v_gene: TRBV9
j_gene: TRBJ2-3
len: 20
abundance: -
CDR3aa: CASSVATGGFTSAATDTQYF
CDR3nt: TGTGCCAGCAGCGTAGCTACAGGGGGGTTTACTAGCGCCGCCACAGATACGCAGTATTTT

d_gene: TRBD1
v_gene: TRBV5-1
j_gene: TRBJ1-6
len: 15
abundance: few
CDR3aa: CASSLFGTGASPLHF
CDR3nt: TGCGCCAGCAGCTTGTTCGGGACAGGGGCTTCACCCCTCCACTTT

d_gene: -
v_gene: TRBV6-1
j_gene: TRBJ2-7
len: 13
abundance: -
CDR3aa: CASRRHLLYEQYF
CDR3nt: TGTGCCAGCAGGCGCCATCTCTTGTACGAGCAGTACTTC